This T cell receptor (beta chain) was observed in a study of blood T cell repertoires in COVID-19. Study-wide background: Collection of acute and convalescent COVID-19 samples took place in the United States, Italy and Spain. T cells, B-cell-depleted T cells, or PBMCs supplied cDNA or gDNA.

Sequenced by immunoSEQ multiplex PCR; TCRdb stores in-frame clones only, minus some. The top ten clones hold 0.6% to 0.7% of a sample with about 440,000 clones, 90% of them seen once. CDR3 length: 15 amino acids. Living in 24 US areas, the participants were between roughly 18 and 90 years of age. Participant reports of clinical history set cohort assignment. This sequence joins TRBV21-1 and TRBJ1-4; TRBD1 is taken as the D call from the table, unchecked against the DNA. TRBV21-1 is listed as a pseudogene. Sequenced: PBMCs or T cells enriched from blood (not recorded which). The receptor was isolated from a man between 18 and 29 years old who had recovered from COVID-19. The CDR3 sequence: CASSKRDRMNEKLFF. The CDR3 nucleotides read TGTGCCAGCAGCAAACGGGACAGGATGAATGAAAAACTGTTTTTT.